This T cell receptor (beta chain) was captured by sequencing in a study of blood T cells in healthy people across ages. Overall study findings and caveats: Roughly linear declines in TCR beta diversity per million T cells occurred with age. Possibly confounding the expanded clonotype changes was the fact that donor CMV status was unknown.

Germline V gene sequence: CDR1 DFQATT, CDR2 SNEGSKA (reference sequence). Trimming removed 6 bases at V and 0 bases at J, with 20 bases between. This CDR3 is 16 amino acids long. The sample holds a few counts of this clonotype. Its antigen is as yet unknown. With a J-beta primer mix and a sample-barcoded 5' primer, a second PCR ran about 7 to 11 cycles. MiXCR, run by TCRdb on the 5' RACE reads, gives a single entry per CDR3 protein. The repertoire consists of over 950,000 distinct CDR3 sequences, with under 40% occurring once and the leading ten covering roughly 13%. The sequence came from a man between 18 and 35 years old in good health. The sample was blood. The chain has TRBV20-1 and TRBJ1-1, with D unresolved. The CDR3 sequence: CSAEVISVTMNTEAFF. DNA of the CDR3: TGCAGTGCAGAAGTTATCTCAGTTACGATGAACACTGAAGCTTTCTTT.